This passage covers 32 T cell receptor beta chains from one sample sequenced in a study of T cells expressing NK-cell markers. TCRdb reprocessed the 5' RACE reads and keeps a single row for each CDR3 protein, giving no DNA. The sample table includes about 550,000 distinct CDR3 sequences. Sequencing used blood T cells: a sorted CD56 or NKG2C T cell subset, CD4+ or CD8+ T cells, or bulk PBMC T cells (not recorded which). These receptors all stem from a man aged 18-30 years in good health.

The chain couples TRBV5-4 to TRBJ1-4; without DNA, the TCRdb call of TRBD1 cannot be checked. The germline gives CDR1 SGHNT, CDR2 YYREEE (reference sequence). The CDR3 spans 16 residues. The CDR3 reads CASSPGTPATNEKLFF.

The chain couples TRBV5-8 to TRBJ1-1. The CDR3 runs to 14 residues. Germline loops: CDR1 SGHTS, CDR2 YDEGEE. The CDR3 loop reads CASSEPPGNTEAFF.

The chain employs TRBV7-9 and TRBJ1-3. The CDR3 runs to 17 residues. Germline loops: CDR1 SEHNR, CDR2 FQNEAQ (reference sequence). The CDR3 reads CASSSTPIVYSGNTIYF.

The chain recombines TRBV13 with TRBJ2-5. CDR1 and CDR2 from the germline V gene are PRHDT and FYEKMQ (reference sequence). This CDR3 is 17 amino acids long. CDR3 amino acids: CASSLKVWGSGLIDQYF.

The chain is built from TRBV24-1 and TRBJ2-1; no DNA is available, so the TRBD1 call from TCRdb remains unchecked. Germline lookup yields CDR1 KGHDR and CDR2 SFDVKD. The CDR3 consists of 13 residues. CDR3: CATSDPAHNEQFF.

This sequence joins TRBV7-2 and TRBJ1-5; as DNA is missing, the TRBD1 call by TCRdb cannot be tested. This CDR3 comprises 16 residues. Germline V gene data show CDR1 as SGHTA and CDR2 as FQGNSA. CDR3 residues: CASSHGDRIADQPQHF.

The chain recombines TRBV27 with TRBJ2-1; TCRdb's D gene call, TRBD1, goes unchecked for lack of DNA. Germline assignment: CDR1 MNHEY and CDR2 SMNVEV (reference sequence). This CDR3 comprises 17 residues. The chain's CDR3 is CASSDPAGTGGYNEQFF.

The J gene is TRBJ1-1, the V gene TRBV2. Looked up from germline, CDR1 is SNHLY and CDR2 is FYNNEI. CDR3 length: 12 amino acids. CDR3 protein: CASIGGLTEAFF.

CDR3 in amino acids: CATSRFSPTEQFF. The rearrangement uses TRBV15 and TRBJ2-1; TCRdb proposes TRBD1, but this gene call is untestable without DNA. Germline CDR1 and CDR2: LNHNV and YYDKDF (reference sequence). The CDR3 extends over 13 amino acids.

This chain connects TRBV27 to TRBJ2-3; TCRdb designates TRBD1, a call that cannot be tested without DNA. CDR1 is MNHEY and CDR2 is SMNVEV in the germline V gene (reference sequence). The CDR3 spans 19 residues. CDR3 loop: CASSIGPERGLRGTDTQYF.

The rearrangement joins TRBV5-1 to TRBJ2-2. The CDR3 totals 13 residues. Germline V lookup: CDR1 SGHRS, CDR2 YFSETQ. The CDR3 spells CASSPGIAGELFF.

This chain joins TRBV7-6 and TRBJ2-1; TCRdb indicates TRBD1, and absent DNA this call remains unverified. Germline V CDR1 and CDR2: SGHVS, FNYEAQ. This CDR3 is built from 14 residues. The chain's CDR3 is CASSLGQAHNEQFF.

CDR3 region: CASSQDVTWTNTGELFF. The genes are TRBV4-2 and TRBJ2-2; absent DNA, TCRdb's TRBD2 call cannot be checked. This CDR3 region has 17 residues. Germline V gene lookup returns CDR1 LGHNA and CDR2 YNFKEQ.

The gene calls are TRBV4-2 and TRBJ1-3; TCRdb picks TRBD1, but there is no DNA to check that call. The CDR3 is 16 residues long. From germline, CDR1 is LGHNA and CDR2 YNFKEQ. The CDR3 is CASSQVGQGNGNTIYF.

The rearrangement links TRBV20-1 to TRBJ2-1; TCRdb's D call of TRBD1 is untestable without DNA. The germline gives CDR1 DFQATT, CDR2 SNEGSKA (reference sequence). The CDR3 contains 13 residues. The CDR3 loop reads CSARATGTAGSFF.

This sequence joins TRBV25-1 and TRBJ1-2. The CDR3 consists of 11 residues. Germline CDR1 and CDR2: MGHDK and SYGVNS. The CDR3 here is CASSEFYGYTF.

The chain has TRBV11-3 and TRBJ1-1. This CDR3 comprises 12 residues. Germline CDR1 and CDR2: SGHNT and YENEEA. The CDR3: CASSYGEELAFF.

The chain carries TRBV24-1 and TRBJ2-1. The CDR3 extends over 13 amino acids. The germline CDR1 and CDR2 sequences are KGHDR and SFDVKD. The CDR3 loop reads CATSNFAAVEQFF.

V usage is TRBV5-4 and J usage is TRBJ2-3; TCRdb designates TRBD2, a call that cannot be tested without DNA. The CDR3 covers 16 residues. Germline CDR1 and CDR2: SGHNT and YYREEE (reference sequence). CDR3 loop: CASSFPSAGTTDTQYF.

The rearrangement links TRBV9 to TRBJ1-6; the D call from TCRdb, TRBD1, cannot be confirmed without DNA. CDR3 size: 15 residues. Germline V lookup: CDR1 SGDLS, CDR2 YYNGEE. The CDR3 here is CASSSGTGYNSPLHF.

The chain combines TRBV12-3 or TRBV12-4 with TRBJ2-2; the D call from TCRdb, TRBD1, cannot be confirmed without DNA. This CDR3 has 15 amino acids. The CDR3 is CASEKSTGDGGELFF.

The chain couples TRBV5-1 to TRBJ2-2; there is no DNA to check the TCRdb D call of TRBD2. Germline V gene data show CDR1 as SGHRS and CDR2 as YFSETQ. CDR3 size: 18 residues. CDR3 amino acids: CASSLEQGGSSNTGELFF.

CDR3 residues: CASSPHRDQVQFF. The chain couples TRBV4-3 to TRBJ2-1. CDR3 length equals 13 residues. Germline assignment: CDR1 LGHNA and CDR2 YSLEER.

The V and J genes are TRBV20-1 and TRBJ2-1; TCRdb calls TRBD1, which cannot be checked without DNA. Germline CDR1 DFQATT, CDR2 SNEGSKA (reference sequence). CDR3 length equals 16 residues. CDR3 loop: CSARGQAGPTYNEQFF.

V and J are TRBV7-2 and TRBJ2-3; with no DNA, the TCRdb D assignment of TRBD1 cannot be verified. The CDR3 sequence is 16 residues long. Per germline, CDR1 SGHTA and CDR2 FQGNSA. CDR3 residues: CASSSEGAASTDTQYF.

The V gene is TRBV4-3, the J gene TRBJ1-2; lacking DNA, the TRBD1 call made by TCRdb goes unchecked. The CDR3 length is 16 residues. Germline assignment: CDR1 LGHNA and CDR2 YSLEER. The CDR3: CASSQDRGQGYYGYTF.

The gene calls are TRBV30 and TRBJ2-1; no DNA is available, so the TRBD2 call from TCRdb remains unchecked. Per germline, CDR1 GTSNPN and CDR2 SVGIG (reference sequence). The CDR3 length is 13 residues. The CDR3 region is CAFSTGGYNEQFF.

The rearrangement joins TRBV29-1 to TRBJ1-2; there is no DNA to check the TCRdb D call of TRBD1. The CDR3 is made up of 13 amino acids. CDR1 is SQVTM and CDR2 is ANQGSEA in the germline V gene. CDR3 amino acids: CSVEGRGMFGYTF.

V and J are TRBV18 and TRBJ2-1. This CDR3 is 15 amino acids long. CDR1 KGHSH and CDR2 LQKENI come from the germline V gene. CDR3: CASSPPVYQSNEQFF.

V and J are TRBV15 and TRBJ2-1; TCRdb proposes TRBD2, but this gene call is untestable without DNA. This CDR3 has 16 residues. Germline assignment: CDR1 LNHNV and CDR2 YYDKDF (reference sequence). CDR3 sequence reads: CATSRSGTFAYNEQFF.

The chain links TRBV6-5 to TRBJ1-4; the TRBD1 assignment by TCRdb is unverifiable without DNA. Germline lookup yields CDR1 MNHEY and CDR2 SVGAGI. The CDR3 extends over 18 amino acids. This chain's CDR3 is CASSYVDRRIATNEKLFF.

The chain combines TRBV29-1 with TRBJ2-3; TCRdb's assignment of TRBD2 cannot be checked, as there is no DNA. Germline-derived CDR1 and CDR2 are SQVTM and ANQGSEA. The CDR3 is made up of 14 amino acids. CDR3 region: CTTRLAVDTDTQYF.